The T cell receptor beta chain under discussion was sequenced for a study of T cells after yellow fever vaccination. This CDR3 spans 15 amino acids. Germline CDR1 and CDR2: SGHVS and FNYEAQ. Trimming took off 1 base at V and 3 bases at J, with 11 bases between the two ends. TCRdb reanalysed the 5' RACE reads using MiXCR and keeps one entry per CDR3 protein. The repertoire holds 400,000 or so distinct CDR3 sequences, with over 15% as singletons. The sequencing here drew on PBMCs, taken before the yellow fever booster vaccination. This TCR was recovered from a man aged 18 to 29 who received the YFV17D yellow fever vaccine. The chain links TRBV7-6 to TRBJ2-3, with D perhaps matching TRBD1 (5 bases). The CDR3 sequence is CASSLGTTRTDTQYF. CDR3 DNA: TGTGCCAGCAGCTTAGGGACAACGAGGACAGATACGCAGTATTTT. The variable domain in full, completed from reference TRBV7-6 and TRBJ2-3, reads GAGVSQSPRYKVTKRGQDVALRCDPISGHVSLYWYRQALGQGPEFLTYFNYEAQQDKSGLPNDRFSAERPEGSISTLTIQRTEQRDSAMYRCASSLGTTRTDTQYFGPGTRLTVL.